The clone carrying this TCR beta chain came up many times. This sample is part of a study of neurological immune-mediated disorders. Each CDR3 protein gets one entry after TCRdb re-called the 5' RACE reads with MiXCR. The repertoire holds tens of thousands of distinct CDR3 sequences, with under 3% as singletons. The specimen was PBMCs. The sequence was obtained from a man over 45 with multiple sclerosis.

The CDR3 region has the DNA TGTGCCAGCAGCCGGACTAGCGGGAACACAGATACGCAGTATTTT. This sequence encodes CASSRTSGNTDTQYF. The chain uses TRBV12-3 or TRBV12-4 and TRBJ2-3, with 12 positions matching TRBD2. The CDR3 contains 15 residues. V trimming: 6 bases; J trimming: 2 bases; junction bases outside the gene matches: 3.